The next 14 T cell receptor beta chains were all read from a single sample in a study of technical replicates of blood from a handful of donors. Only in-frame clones appear in the TCRdb table, and some are missing; sequencing was by immunoSEQ multiplex PCR. The repertoire consists of fewer than 90,000 clones, with approximately 96% occurring once and the leading ten covering around 0.2%. Sequences were obtained from T cells isolated from PBMCs. The receptors originated from a human donor in good health.

This chain connects TRBV30 to TRBJ2-5; D is unresolved. With 2 bases removed from V and 7 bases from J, the gap between germline ends came to 8 bases. The CDR3 is 11 residues long. Per germline, CDR1 GTSNPN and CDR2 SVGIG (reference sequence). CDR3 DNA sequence: TGTGCCTGGAGTACCCCGAGGACCCAGTACTTC. This sequence encodes CAWSTPRTQYF.

The sample holds one count of this clone. The chain combines TRBV9 with TRBJ2-7; no clear D. Germline CDR1 and CDR2: SGDLS and YYNGEE. The V end lost 0 bases, the J end lost 2 bases, and 6 bases lay between the germline ends. The CDR3 is 13 amino acids. In DNA form, the CDR3 reads TGTGCCAGCAGCGTAGGCGACACCTACGAGCAGTACTTC. Amino acid sequence: CASSVGDTYEQYF. Complete variable domain (other parts from reference TRBV9 and TRBJ2-7): DSGVTQTPKHLITATGQRVTLRCSPRSGDLSVYWYQQSLDQGLQFLIQYYNGEERAKGNILERFSAQQFPDLHSELNLSSLELGDSALYFCASSVGDTYEQYFGPGTRLTVT.

The chain couples TRBV19 to TRBJ2-3, with 7 bases aligning to TRBD2. V lost 5 bases to trimming and J lost 2 bases; unmatched junction nucleotides: 7. This CDR3 comprises 15 residues. Germline CDR1 is LNHDA and CDR2 is SQIVND (reference sequence). The CDR3 nucleotides are TGTGCCAGTAGTGACCGGGACTACTCCACAGATACGCAGTATTTT. The encoded protein is CASSDRDYSTDTQYF. Filled out from reference TRBV19 and TRBJ2-3, the complete variable domain reads DGGITQSPKYLFRKEGQNVTLSCEQNLNHDAMYWYRQDPGQGLRLIYYSQIVNDFQKGDIAEGYSVSREKKESFPLTVTSAQKNPTAFYLCASSDRDYSTDTQYFGPGTRLTVL.

J is TRBJ1-6 and V is TRBV4-1, with D perhaps matching TRBD1 (6 bases). Trimming removed 3 bases at V and 5 bases at J, with 20 bases between. The V gene's germline CDR1 is MGHRA and CDR2 YSYEKL. This CDR3 is 18 amino acids long. CDR3 DNA: TGCGCCAGCAGCCAGGTGGACAGACCAAGGACCAATAATTCACCCCTCCACTTT. Its protein is CASSQVDRPRTNNSPLHF.

This chain uses TRBV2 with TRBJ2-1; 7 nucleotides align to TRBD2. V dropped 6 bases and J dropped 10; count of bases not matched to a gene: 6. The CDR3 extends over 12 amino acids. Per the germline V gene, CDR1 is SNHLY and CDR2 is FYNNEI. The CDR3 spells CASRSQRGEQFF. The CDR3 region has the DNA TGTGCCAGCAGGAGTCAGCGGGGAGAGCAGTTCTTC.

The chain uses TRBV18 and TRBJ2-7, with a tentative D call TRBD1 (5 bases). This CDR3 has 15 residues. In germline, CDR1 is KGHSH, CDR2 LQKENI. Trimming shortened V by 7 bases and J by 0 bases, and 16 bases separated the two germline ends. CDR3 bases: TGTGCCAGCTTCAGGGCAGATACACCCTCCTACGAGCAGTACTTC. This translates into CASFRADTPSYEQYF.

In nucleotides, the CDR3 is TGCGCCAGCAGCTTGTTGACTAGCGGTAACACCGGGGAGCTGTTTTTT. Its translation is CASSLLTSGNTGELFF. V is TRBV5-1 and J is TRBJ2-2, with TRBD2 identical over 9 bases. V shed 1 base and J 2 bases; nucleotides not matched to a gene: 3. The germline V gene has CDR1 SGHRS and CDR2 YFSETQ. The CDR3 runs 16 residues.

This clone was recorded once. This chain joins TRBV5-1 and TRBJ2-1; D may be TRBD2 (6 bases). The V gene lost 0 bases and the J gene lost 9 bases, with 16 bases spanning the gap. Germline V gene lookup returns CDR1 SGHRS and CDR2 YFSETQ. The CDR3 runs 15 residues. The CDR3 sequence is CASSLVGGAGVEQFF. CDR3 coding DNA: TGCGCCAGCAGCTTGGTGGGGGGAGCCGGGGTTGAGCAGTTCTTC.

V usage is TRBV25-1 and J usage is TRBJ1-4, with 8 bases fitting TRBD1. The CDR3 length is 17 residues. Losses at the gene ends were 6 bases for V and 0 bases for J; bases not matched to a gene: 9. Germline lookup yields CDR1 MGHDK and CDR2 SYGVNS. Written as DNA, the CDR3 is TGTGCCAGCAGGCCACAGGGGGTGGCCTCAACTAATGAAAAACTGTTTTTT. Its protein is CASRPQGVASTNEKLFF.

The J gene is TRBJ2-4, the V gene TRBV6-1; 7 nucleotides align to TRBD1. The CDR3 is 17 amino acids. The germline V gene has CDR1 MNHNS and CDR2 SASEGT. V trimming: 2 bases; J trimming: 0 bases; junction bases outside the gene matches: 7. CDR3 residues: CASSEQRQGRAKNIQYF. Written as DNA, the CDR3 is TGTGCCAGCAGTGAACAAAGACAGGGTAGAGCCAAAAACATTCAGTACTTC.

The chain is built from TRBV10-1 and TRBJ2-2, with TRBD2 matching over 14 bases. The CDR3 length is 17 residues. Trimming removed 5 bases from V and 7 bases from J; junction bases left unmatched: 9. CDR1 and CDR2 (germline): WNHNN, SYGVQD (reference sequence). The CDR3 loop is CASSPYGTSGGSGELFF. The CDR3 coding sequence is TGCGCCAGCAGTCCTTACGGGACTAGCGGGGGAAGCGGGGAGCTGTTTTTT.

The chain links TRBV19 to TRBJ1-2; D is unresolved. The germline V gene encodes CDR1 LNHDA and CDR2 SQIVND (reference sequence). Trimming left V 5 bases short and J 8 bases short, with 12 bases between. The CDR3 has 12 residues. Here the CDR3 reads CASSLGLRGYTF. Written as DNA, the CDR3 is TGTGCCAGTAGTTTAGGCCTGAGGGGCTACACCTTC.

The gene calls are TRBV7-9 and TRBJ2-5, with 8 bases fitting TRBD2. Trimming cost V 4 bases and J 1 base; bases outside gene matches: 8. The length of the CDR3 is 16 residues. Germline CDR1 is SEHNR and CDR2 is FQNEAQ (reference sequence). The CDR3 loop reads CASSSGLVGLQETQYF. The CDR3 bases are TGTGCCAGCAGCTCGGGACTAGTCGGACTCCAAGAGACCCAGTACTTC.

This clone was seen a single time. The chain couples TRBV21-1 to TRBJ2-7; no check of the table's D call, TRBD2, against the DNA was made. TRBV21-1 is labeled a pseudogene. The CDR3 has 14 amino acids. CDR3 protein: CASSGGRGVYEQYF. The CDR3, as DNA: TGTGCCAGCAGCGGCGGTCGGGGGGTCTACGAGCAGTACTTC.